This is a list of T cell receptor beta chains from one sample in a study of PD-L1 blockade in urothelial cancer. Sequenced by immunoSEQ multiplex PCR; TCRdb stores in-frame clones only, minus some. The sample holds under 55,000 clones, roughly 88% seen once. Sequencing was performed on PBMCs, taken around atezolizumab (anti-PD-L1) treatment. These receptors were collected from a donor at least 40 years old with urothelial cancer. CDR3s include the opening cysteine and the closing phenylalanine or tryptophan. Fields, in order: CDR3 protein, V gene, D gene. A D gene is named only where the DNA matches it firmly.

cdr3_aa: CASSAQGNEKLFF
v_call: TRBV19
d_call: .

cdr3_aa: CASSVTGGTYNEQFF
v_call: TRBV13
d_call: TRBD1

cdr3_aa: CASSLARVSDYGYTF
v_call: TRBV7-9
d_call: .

cdr3_aa: CASTFTGTSGSSGNEQFF
v_call: TRBV5-8
d_call: TRBD2

cdr3_aa: CASTGQVNEQFF
v_call: TRBV27
d_call: .

cdr3_aa: CASSPTGEGAYNEQFF
v_call: TRBV7-8
d_call: TRBD1

cdr3_aa: CASSSSLAGGPWETQYF
v_call: TRBV11-2
d_call: TRBD2

cdr3_aa: CASQGRNGEKLFF
v_call: TRBV6-5
d_call: .

cdr3_aa: CASSVGPIDRGGGNIQYF
v_call: TRBV9
d_call: TRBD1

cdr3_aa: CASSLSLAGETQYF
v_call: TRBV5-1
d_call: .

cdr3_aa: CASSVGLFYRSTDTQYF
v_call: TRBV9
d_call: .

cdr3_aa: CASSPAAGGAEQYF
v_call: TRBV5-1
d_call: TRBD1

cdr3_aa: CASSRQGAPSYEQYF
v_call: TRBV19
d_call: TRBD1

cdr3_aa: CASSPRGGAVAEAFF
v_call: TRBV7-3
d_call: .

cdr3_aa: CASRGTATVF
v_call: TRBV2
d_call: TRBD1

cdr3_aa: CASSLGTGDTYGYTF
v_call: TRBV5-1
d_call: TRBD1

cdr3_aa: CASSLGTVKETQYF
v_call: TRBV5-1
d_call: TRBD1

cdr3_aa: CASSLGRLAETQYF
v_call: TRBV7-6
d_call: .

cdr3_aa: CASSPVPNTEAFF
v_call: TRBV7-3
d_call: .

cdr3_aa: CAGPTEGHGYEQYF
v_call: TRBV19
d_call: .

cdr3_aa: CASSLTGAGGGTQYF
v_call: TRBV7-3
d_call: TRBD2

cdr3_aa: CASSPGWGDEQFF
v_call: TRBV7-2
d_call: .

cdr3_aa: CAISEGLATYEQYF
v_call: TRBV10-3
d_call: TRBD2

cdr3_aa: CASSLESYEQYF
v_call: TRBV5-1
d_call: .

cdr3_aa: CASSESPGLAGVGEQFF
v_call: TRBV25-1
d_call: TRBD2

cdr3_aa: CATNFGGSSYNEQFF
v_call: TRBV15
d_call: TRBD2

cdr3_aa: CASSPLAGVSDTQYF
v_call: TRBV6-6
d_call: TRBD2

cdr3_aa: CASSLTVTRGSTQYF
v_call: TRBV7-3
d_call: .

cdr3_aa: CASSPRGGTMNTEAFF
v_call: TRBV9
d_call: .